The clone carrying this TCR beta chain was seen a handful of times. Its antigen remains unidentified. PCR used 60 Vbeta primers and 13 Jbeta primers. Method: immunoSEQ multiplex PCR; TCRdb's copy keeps in-frame clones and lacks some. The sample holds 78,000 or so clones, approximately 67% seen once. This entry is derived from a study of cytomegalovirus exposure and HLA in healthy donors. Study results and caveats: Data from an earlier analysis indicated that most TCR beta V segments were productive either about 90% or about 30% of the time. Later on, an analysis found that several of the most significant clusters appeared to be linked to common viral pathogens, which included parvovirus B19. Later on, analysis showed that most CMV-associated TCR beta chains appeared to be HLA-restricted.

The sequence was obtained from a male donor in good health and CMV-seropositive. The sample taken for sequencing was PBMCs.

The chain's CDR3 is CASSPLFGQGANSPLHF. The CDR3 DNA reads as TGCGCCAGCAGCCCCCTATTCGGACAGGGCGCTAATTCACCCCTCCACTTT. The genes are TRBV4-1 and TRBJ1-6, with 8 bases that match TRBD1. The CDR3 is 17 amino acids. The germline V gene encodes CDR1 MGHRA and CDR2 YSYEKL. The V segment lost 4 bases and the J segment 6 bases; nucleotides outside the gene matches: 11.